These T cell receptor beta chains were read from a single sample in a study of T-cell memory formation after mild COVID-19. TCRdb used MiXCR to reprocess the 5' RACE reads, holding one entry per CDR3 protein. The repertoire holds roughly 28,000 distinct CDR3 sequences, 9% to 15% seen once, with about 15% in the top ten. What was sequenced was PBMCs or a T cell subset sorted from them (not recorded which). The receptors derive from an adult woman who had mild COVID-19 (a few samples of this study predate the infection). Cell type and time point are not known. Each CDR3 is given with its conserved first and last residue. The D gene is left open where the match is weak. Rows may omit the clone size; those that give it use once, few, many or a size class.

abundance: medium-sized
v_gene: TRBV7-2
j_gene: TRBJ1-5
d_gene: .
CDR3nt: TGTGCCAGCAGCCTCAGCCCGGAATGGCAGCCCCAGCATTTT
CDR3aa: CASSLSPEWQPQHF

abundance: many
v_gene: TRBV30
j_gene: TRBJ1-2
d_gene: .
CDR3nt: TGTGCCTGGACCTTATTAGGGGCTAGCGGCTACACCTTC
CDR3aa: CAWTLLGASGYTF

abundance: many
v_gene: TRBV6-5
j_gene: TRBJ2-3
d_gene: .
CDR3nt: TGTGCCAGCAGTTCACTAGCAGGAGGCGCAGATACGCAGTATTTT
CDR3aa: CASSSLAGGADTQYF

abundance: many
v_gene: TRBV27
j_gene: TRBJ2-1
d_gene: TRBD2
CDR3nt: TGTGCCAGCAGTCTCTCAGCGGGGAACTACAATGAGCAGTTCTTC
CDR3aa: CASSLSAGNYNEQFF

abundance: many
v_gene: TRBV20-1
j_gene: TRBJ1-4
d_gene: .
CDR3nt: TGCAGTGCTAGTGTCGACGGAACTGCATCTAATGAAAAACTGTTTTTT
CDR3aa: CSASVDGTASNEKLFF

abundance: many
v_gene: TRBV20-1
j_gene: TRBJ1-1
d_gene: .
CDR3nt: TGCAGTGCTAGAAACAGTGACACTGAAGCTTTCTTT
CDR3aa: CSARNSDTEAFF

abundance: many
v_gene: TRBV30
j_gene: TRBJ2-2
d_gene: .
CDR3nt: TGTGCCTGGAGTGGGATGATCGTCAGCAACACCGGGGAGCTGTTTTTT
CDR3aa: CAWSGMIVSNTGELFF

abundance: many
v_gene: TRBV7-9
j_gene: TRBJ1-2
d_gene: .
CDR3nt: TGTGCCAGCAGCCCGGCAAGCTATGGCTACACCTTC
CDR3aa: CASSPASYGYTF

abundance: many
v_gene: TRBV6-5
j_gene: TRBJ2-6
d_gene: .
CDR3nt: TGTGCCAGCAGCCCTGGGGGCTCTGGGGCCAACGTCCTGACTTTC
CDR3aa: CASSPGGSGANVLTF

abundance: many
v_gene: TRBV5-6
j_gene: TRBJ2-2
d_gene: .
CDR3nt: TGTGCCAGCAGCTTATACCCCACCGGGGAGCTGTTTTTT
CDR3aa: CASSLYPTGELFF

abundance: many
v_gene: TRBV12-3/TRBV12-4
j_gene: TRBJ1-5
d_gene: .
CDR3nt: TGTGCCAGCAGTCTCATGGGGGACGGCAATCAGCCCCAGCATTTT
CDR3aa: CASSLMGDGNQPQHF

abundance: many
v_gene: TRBV11-2
j_gene: TRBJ2-5
d_gene: TRBD2
CDR3nt: TGTGCCAGCAGCTTAGGGGAGGGAGGCAGACAAGAGACCCAGTACTTC
CDR3aa: CASSLGEGGRQETQYF

abundance: many
v_gene: TRBV12-3/TRBV12-4
j_gene: TRBJ1-6
d_gene: .
CDR3nt: TGTGCCAGCAGTGGCGACATCTCACCCCTCCACTTT
CDR3aa: CASSGDISPLHF

abundance: many
v_gene: TRBV12-3/TRBV12-4
j_gene: TRBJ2-2
d_gene: .
CDR3nt: TGTGCCAGCAGTGCACGGGACATCGGGGAGCTGTTTTTT
CDR3aa: CASSARDIGELFF

abundance: .
v_gene: TRBV13
j_gene: TRBJ2-7
d_gene: TRBD1
CDR3nt: TGTGCCAGCAGCCCGGACAGGTCTCATTACGCGCAGTACTTC
CDR3aa: CASSPDRSHYAQYF

abundance: many
v_gene: TRBV6-6
j_gene: TRBJ2-7
d_gene: TRBD2
CDR3nt: TGTGCCAGCAGTTCAACCCCCGGGACTAGCGGGCCAATCTCCTACGAGCAGTACTTC
CDR3aa: CASSSTPGTSGPISYEQYF

abundance: many
v_gene: TRBV5-4
j_gene: TRBJ1-4
d_gene: .
CDR3nt: TGTGCCAGCAGCCTGGGGGTTGATGAAAAACTGTTTTTT
CDR3aa: CASSLGVDEKLFF

abundance: many
v_gene: TRBV7-2
j_gene: TRBJ2-2
d_gene: .
CDR3nt: TGTGCCAGCAGCTCGCGACAGATCGCCGGGGAGCTGTTTTTT
CDR3aa: CASSSRQIAGELFF

abundance: many
v_gene: TRBV5-1
j_gene: TRBJ2-2
d_gene: .
CDR3nt: TGCGCCAGCAGCTTGACAGGGTTGGACACCGGGGAGCTGTTTTTT
CDR3aa: CASSLTGLDTGELFF

abundance: many
v_gene: TRBV7-8
j_gene: TRBJ2-1
d_gene: TRBD1
CDR3nt: TGTGCCAGCAGCTTAGCGGGAGACAGGGGGTACAATGAGCAGTTCTTC
CDR3aa: CASSLAGDRGYNEQFF

abundance: many
v_gene: TRBV24-1
j_gene: TRBJ1-1
d_gene: .
CDR3nt: TGTGCCACCAGGAAAGATGGGGGGAACACTGAAGCTTTCTTT
CDR3aa: CATRKDGGNTEAFF

abundance: many
v_gene: TRBV20-1
j_gene: TRBJ2-4
d_gene: .
CDR3nt: TGCAGTGCTATAGATCTAGCCAAAAACATTCAGTACTTC
CDR3aa: CSAIDLAKNIQYF

abundance: many
v_gene: TRBV12-3/TRBV12-4
j_gene: TRBJ2-1
d_gene: TRBD2
CDR3nt: TGTGCCAGCAGTCCGTCGACTAGCGGGGGGCGGGATGAGCAGTTCTTC
CDR3aa: CASSPSTSGGRDEQFF

abundance: many
v_gene: TRBV7-2
j_gene: TRBJ2-1
d_gene: TRBD2
CDR3nt: TGTGCCAGCAGCCCGAGATTAGCGGGCTTCTCCTACAATGAGCAGTTCTTC
CDR3aa: CASSPRLAGFSYNEQFF

abundance: many
v_gene: TRBV2
j_gene: TRBJ1-1
d_gene: .
CDR3nt: TGTGCCAGCCCAGATATTATGAACGCTGAAGCTTTCTTT
CDR3aa: CASPDIMNAEAFF

abundance: many
v_gene: TRBV21-1
j_gene: TRBJ2-2
d_gene: .
CDR3nt: TGTGCCAGCAGCAACAGGACTAGCGGGATCGCCGGGGAGCTGTTTTTT
CDR3aa: CASSNRTSGIAGELFF

abundance: many
v_gene: TRBV15
j_gene: TRBJ1-1
d_gene: TRBD1
CDR3nt: TGTGCCACCGAATCTCAGGGGGCTAACACTGAAGCTTTCTTT
CDR3aa: CATESQGANTEAFF

abundance: .
v_gene: TRBV7-9
j_gene: TRBJ2-2
d_gene: .
CDR3nt: TGTGCCAGCAGCCCAGAGGACCGAGTTGCCGGGGAGCTGTTTTTT
CDR3aa: CASSPEDRVAGELFF

abundance: many
v_gene: TRBV27
j_gene: TRBJ2-2
d_gene: .
CDR3nt: TGTGCCAGCAGGCCTTTTAGCGGAAACACCGGGGAGCTGTTTTTT
CDR3aa: CASRPFSGNTGELFF

abundance: many
v_gene: TRBV2
j_gene: TRBJ1-2
d_gene: .
CDR3nt: TGTGCCAGCAACCATGCCCTAGGCTATGGCTACACCTTC
CDR3aa: CASNHALGYGYTF

abundance: many
v_gene: TRBV19
j_gene: TRBJ2-7
d_gene: TRBD1
CDR3nt: TGTGCCACCGGGACAGGCGATATGAACGAGCAGTACTTC
CDR3aa: CATGTGDMNEQYF

abundance: many
v_gene: TRBV5-1
j_gene: TRBJ1-1
d_gene: TRBD1
CDR3nt: TGCGCCAGCAGCTGGGGACAGGGAATGATGAACACTGAAGCTTTCTTT
CDR3aa: CASSWGQGMMNTEAFF

abundance: many
v_gene: TRBV11-2
j_gene: TRBJ1-2
d_gene: TRBD1
CDR3nt: TGTGCCAGCAGCTTAGGTCCGGGACAGGGTCTTGGCTACACCTTC
CDR3aa: CASSLGPGQGLGYTF

abundance: many
v_gene: TRBV9
j_gene: TRBJ2-3
d_gene: .
CDR3nt: TGTGCCAGCAGCGAAGGGGGGCAGGGCACAGATACGCAGTATTTT
CDR3aa: CASSEGGQGTDTQYF

abundance: .
v_gene: TRBV7-9
j_gene: TRBJ2-3
d_gene: .
CDR3nt: TGTGCCAGCAGCCGAGGTCGTACACAGATAATGTTACGGGGGGATACGCAGTATTTT
CDR3aa: CASSRGRTQIMLRGDTQYF

abundance: many
v_gene: TRBV19
j_gene: TRBJ1-2
d_gene: .
CDR3nt: TGTGCCAGTAGCAGACCCCTAATAGGCTACACCTTC
CDR3aa: CASSRPLIGYTF

abundance: .
v_gene: TRBV7-2
j_gene: TRBJ2-3
d_gene: .
CDR3nt: TGTGCCAGCAGCTTAAATGGTGGAAACGGGGATACGCAGTATTTT
CDR3aa: CASSLNGGNGDTQYF

abundance: few
v_gene: TRBV30
j_gene: TRBJ2-3
d_gene: .
CDR3nt: TGTGCCTGGAGTGTACTCGGTGGCAGGGCGGGAACAGATACGCAGTATTTT
CDR3aa: CAWSVLGGRAGTDTQYF

abundance: many
v_gene: TRBV9
j_gene: TRBJ1-2
d_gene: .
CDR3nt: TGTGCCAGCAGCGTAGCTTTGGACACCTATGGCTACACCTTC
CDR3aa: CASSVALDTYGYTF

abundance: many
v_gene: TRBV27
j_gene: TRBJ2-7
d_gene: .
CDR3nt: TGTGCCAGCAGTATCATCCCCGGGGGCGCCTACGAGCAGTACTTC
CDR3aa: CASSIIPGGAYEQYF

abundance: medium-sized
v_gene: TRBV7-9
j_gene: TRBJ1-2
d_gene: .
CDR3nt: TGTGCCAGCAGCTCCGACAGTGTCAACTATGGCTACACCTTC
CDR3aa: CASSSDSVNYGYTF

abundance: many
v_gene: TRBV6-5
j_gene: TRBJ1-5
d_gene: .
CDR3nt: TGTGCCAGCAGTCCTGGGTCCCCTCCCTATCAGCCCCAGCATTTT
CDR3aa: CASSPGSPPYQPQHF

abundance: many
v_gene: TRBV12-3/TRBV12-4
j_gene: TRBJ1-2
d_gene: TRBD1
CDR3nt: TGTGCCAGCAGCTCTGGACAGGGTGCCTATGGCTACACCTTC
CDR3aa: CASSSGQGAYGYTF

abundance: once
v_gene: TRBV5-1
j_gene: TRBJ2-5
d_gene: .
CDR3nt: TGCGCCAGCAGCTTGGCCCCTACTCAAGAGACCCAGTACTTC
CDR3aa: CASSLAPTQETQYF

abundance: many
v_gene: TRBV11-2
j_gene: TRBJ2-5
d_gene: .
CDR3nt: TGTGCCAGCAGCTTAGCGGCCTGGATTAGTAGTAGCCAGTACTTC
CDR3aa: CASSLAAWISSSQYF

abundance: many
v_gene: TRBV2
j_gene: TRBJ1-2
d_gene: TRBD1
CDR3nt: TGTGCCAGCCTCGACAGGGTCTTATCCCATGGCTACACCTTC
CDR3aa: CASLDRVLSHGYTF

abundance: many
v_gene: TRBV11-3
j_gene: TRBJ1-1
d_gene: TRBD1
CDR3nt: TGTGCCAGCAGCTCGACAGGGTGGAACACTGAAGCTTTCTTT
CDR3aa: CASSSTGWNTEAFF

abundance: .
v_gene: TRBV7-6
j_gene: TRBJ1-2
d_gene: .
CDR3nt: TGTGCCAGCAGCTTAGTCAAACAGAAGGGCTACACCTTC
CDR3aa: CASSLVKQKGYTF

abundance: many
v_gene: TRBV5-4
j_gene: TRBJ1-6
d_gene: .
CDR3nt: TGTGCCAGCAGCCACATCCTGGCCGGGGAGGCCCTCCACTTT
CDR3aa: CASSHILAGEALHF

abundance: medium-sized
v_gene: TRBV12-3/TRBV12-4
j_gene: TRBJ2-5
d_gene: .
CDR3nt: TGTGCCAGCAGTTTGCAAGAGACCCAGTACTTC
CDR3aa: CASSLQETQYF

abundance: many
v_gene: TRBV9
j_gene: TRBJ2-5
d_gene: TRBD1
CDR3nt: TGTGCCAGCAGCGCCTACTTATCGGACAGGGCGGCGGAGACCCAGTACTTC
CDR3aa: CASSAYLSDRAAETQYF

abundance: many
v_gene: TRBV20-1
j_gene: TRBJ2-1
d_gene: TRBD2
CDR3nt: TGCAGTGCTATGTCTTCGGCGGGGGAAAATGAGCAGTTCTTC
CDR3aa: CSAMSSAGENEQFF